What follows is one T cell receptor (beta chain) and its context. What it binds is unknown. Sequencing was performed with immunoSEQ multiplex PCR; in TCRdb, only in-frame clones are kept and a portion is missing. Seen here are more than 150,000 clones, 90% to 95% observed once, and the top ten hold more than 1.5%. This sample is drawn from a study of T cell responses to AZD1222 COVID-19 vaccine. Study-wide results and caveats: Repertoires were obtained solely post-peak T cell response. Targeting of unmutated variant regions was reportedly seen in nearly half of spike-specific TCRs.

The CDR3 is 16 residues long. The junction had 7 bases not matched to a gene; V was cut back by 3 bases and J by 4 bases. Germline V lookup: CDR1 MNHNS, CDR2 SASEGT. J is TRBJ2-2 and V is TRBV6-1; TRBD2 matches at 8 bases. This clonotype originated in an adult who received the AZD1222 COVID-19 vaccine. Material: peripheral blood, obtained 28 days after the second AZD1222 dose. The CDR3 protein is CASSDVGTRGTGELFF. The CDR3 DNA reads as TGTGCCAGCAGTGATGTCGGGACTAGGGGCACCGGGGAGCTGTTTTTT.